The 28 T cell receptor beta chains presented below share a single source sample, sequenced in a study of regulatory T cells in long-lasting Graves disease. The time point: persistent/refractory GD, antithyroid drugs over 5 years with positive TRAb. The TCR library was made from RNA that had been extracted from PBMCs in TRIzol. Researchers made TCR beta libraries by using iRepertoire HTBI primers and running Arm-PCR on CDR3 regions. MiXCR was run by TCRdb on the multiplex PCR reads, yielding one entry per CDR3 protein. The sample has approximately 380,000 distinct CDR3 sequences, 20% to 25% seen once; the top ten hold around 20%. The sequences come from peripheral blood mononuclear cells (PBMCs), collected when the disease was refractory, from a patient treated with antithyroid drugs. The receptors originated from a female donor with Graves disease.

This clonotype was observed a handful of times. This chain connects TRBV20-1 to TRBJ2-7; 9 bases are shared with TRBD2. Germline V gene sequence: CDR1 DFQATT, CDR2 SNEGSKA (reference sequence). CDR3 length: 15 amino acids. With 6 bases clipped from V and 1 base from J, the junction kept 10 bases outside the gene matches. The CDR3 protein is CSAPNSAGGSYEQYF. In DNA, the CDR3 is TGCAGTGCGCCAAACTCGGCGGGAGGGTCCTACGAGCAGTACTTC.

Many counts were recorded for this clonotype. The V gene is TRBV24-1, the J gene TRBJ2-7; 9 nucleotides line up with TRBD1. J was trimmed by 4 bases and V by 4 bases; bases with no gene match: 10. The germline V gene has CDR1 KGHDR and CDR2 SFDVKD. The CDR3 runs to 16 residues. The CDR3 bases are TGTGCCACCAGTGACTTGACCGGGACAGGGTTATACGAGCAGTACTTC. Translation: CATSDLTGTGLYEQYF.

The chain uses TRBV6-1 and TRBJ2-2; 7 nucleotides agree with TRBD1. The CDR3 spans 14 residues. CDR1 and CDR2 from the germline V gene are MNHNS and SASEGT. The J segment lost 7 bases and the V segment lost 6 bases, leaving 8 bases of the junction unmatched. CDR3 amino acids: CASRIMTGSGELFF. Written as DNA, the CDR3 is TGTGCCAGCAGGATAATGACAGGGAGCGGGGAGCTGTTTTTT.

This clonotype was seen repeatedly, ten times or more. The rearrangement links TRBV28 to TRBJ2-7; 9 nucleotides align to TRBD2. In germline, CDR1 is MDHEN, CDR2 SYDVKM. V was clipped by 2 bases and J by 2 bases; unmatched bases: 7. The CDR3 sequence is 16 residues long. CDR3 DNA sequence: TGTGCCAGCAGTTTACCCGGGGCTAGCGGGACCTACGAGCAGTACTTC. This sequence encodes CASSLPGASGTYEQYF.

This clonotype was counted ten times or more. V is TRBV7-2 and J is TRBJ1-2; possible D gene TRBD1, 5 bases. V was clipped by 2 bases and J by 4 bases, with 14 bases between them. Germline V CDR1 and CDR2: SGHTA, FQGNSA. This CDR3 region has 15 residues. The CDR3 here is CASSLSGAVSYGYTF. The CDR3 region has the DNA TGTGCCAGCAGCTTATCCGGGGCCGTGAGCTATGGCTACACCTTC.

Turning to this clonotype: This could be a read error, since a much larger clone is one nucleotide away. The V call is TRBV3-1, the J call TRBJ2-5; D is possibly TRBD2 (6 bases). The germline CDR1 and CDR2 sequences are LGHDT and YNNKEL (reference sequence). The length of the CDR3 is 13 residues. Here the CDR3 DNA reads TGTGCCAGCGGCCACTTGGGAGGAGAGACCCAGTACTTC. Protein product: CASGHLGGETQYF.

This clonotype appeared a few times. The CDR3 nucleotides read TGCAGCGTTGAAACCTCATCGGAGGAAAAACTGTTTTTT. Encoded protein: CSVETSSEEKLFF. The genes are TRBV29-1 and TRBJ1-4, with D hard to call. This CDR3 has 13 residues. Germline CDR1 is SQVTM and CDR2 is ANQGSEA. V gave up 2 bases and J gave up 8 bases, with 12 bases separating them.

The rearrangement uses TRBV20-1 and TRBJ1-1; 9 bases are a match to TRBD1. This CDR3 is built from 16 residues. Germline V lookup: CDR1 DFQATT, CDR2 SNEGSKA (reference sequence). V was clipped by 6 bases and J by 0 bases; unmatched bases: 11. The CDR3 spells CSAGTGLTMLNTEAFF. Here the CDR3 DNA reads TGCAGTGCGGGGACAGGGCTTACAATGCTGAACACTGAAGCTTTCTTT.

A remark on this clonotype: This sequence is one base from a far larger clone and is likely a read error. The chain joins TRBV2 to TRBJ1-1; the D is unclear. Deletions cut 5 bases from V and 4 bases from J, with 17 bases between. Germline-derived CDR1 and CDR2 are SNHLY and FYNNEI. The CDR3 contains 15 residues. DNA for the CDR3: TGTGCCAGCAGTTCAAGGGTTGCCTCGGTCACTGAAGCTTTCTTT. Protein sequence: CASSSRVASVTEAFF.

Notes on this clonotype: Just one base apart from a much larger clone, this may be a read error. The chain uses TRBV20-1 and TRBJ2-7; the D gene is possibly TRBD1 (5 bases). Germline-derived CDR1 and CDR2 are DFQATT and SNEGSKA (reference sequence). CDR3 length: 17 amino acids. The CDR3 spells CRARDLGSSKAGHEQYF. The DNA of the CDR3 is TGCAGAGCTAGAGATCTCGGGTCCTCAAAAGCAGGGCACGAGCAGTACTTC.

This chain joins TRBV27 and TRBJ2-1, with D perhaps matching TRBD1 or TRBD2 (5 bases each). The V gene lost 0 bases and the J gene lost 10 bases, with 10 bases spanning the gap. Germline assignment: CDR1 MNHEY and CDR2 SMNVEV (reference sequence). The CDR3 is made up of 13 amino acids. The CDR3 DNA is TGTGCCAGCAGTTTATCGTTCTGGGGGGAGCAGTTCTTC. It yields the protein CASSLSFWGEQFF.

This clonotype was recorded many times. The V call is TRBV12-3 or TRBV12-4, the J call TRBJ1-5, with D unclear. Trimming cost V 6 bases and J 3 bases, with 12 bases left between them. This CDR3 contains 14 residues. CDR3 loop: CASSPREFNQPQHF. The DNA of the CDR3 is TGTGCCAGCAGCCCCCGGGAGTTCAATCAGCCCCAGCATTTT.

This clonotype appeared a few times. The V call is TRBV19, the J call TRBJ1-1; possible D gene TRBD1, 6 bases. The length of the CDR3 is 12 residues. The V and J ends lost 7 bases and 4 bases respectively, with 10 bases between them. Germline values: CDR1 LNHDA, CDR2 SQIVND (reference sequence). The CDR3 coding sequence is TGTGCCAGTACCAGGGGCCGCACTGAAGCTTTCTTT. This translates into CASTRGRTEAFF.

This clonotype was counted many times. The chain recombines TRBV27 with TRBJ2-5; 10 bases align to TRBD2. The junction had 11 bases not matched to a gene; V was cut back by 8 bases and J by 5 bases. This CDR3 is 15 amino acids long. Germline-derived CDR1 and CDR2 are MNHEY and SMNVEV (reference sequence). CDR3 in DNA: TGTGCCAGCCGGACGCTAGCGGGAGATTATGAGACCCAGTACTTC. This encodes CASRTLAGDYETQYF.

In its sample, this clonotype was seen many times. This sequence joins TRBV12-3 or TRBV12-4 and TRBJ2-2, with D tentatively TRBD1 (6 bases). The CDR3 totals 15 residues. V lost 4 bases, J lost 5 bases, and 14 bases lay in between. CDR3 DNA: TGTGCCAGCAGTTCCAAATCGGACAGAACCGGGGAGCTGTTTTTT. Translating gives CASSSKSDRTGELFF.

This clonotype occurred many times. The genes are TRBV30 and TRBJ1-2; D gene uncertain. Germline lookup yields CDR1 GTSNPN and CDR2 SVGIG (reference sequence). This CDR3 comprises 12 residues. The germline V and J ends were trimmed by 4 bases and 4 bases, with 10 bases remaining between them. CDR3 region: CAWNEESYGYTF. The DNA of the CDR3 is TGTGCCTGGAACGAGGAGAGCTATGGCTACACCTTC.

This clonotype was recorded many times. The chain links TRBV7-3 to TRBJ2-7; tentatively, D is TRBD1 (5 bases). Trimming left V 2 bases short and J 6 bases short, with 11 bases between. There are 13 residues in the CDR3. Germline V gene sequence: CDR1 SGHTA, CDR2 FQGTGA. CDR3 sequence: CASSLYQGSEQYF. In DNA, the CDR3 is TGTGCCAGCAGCTTATATCAGGGTAGCGAGCAGTACTTC.

This clonotype was recorded at least ten times. J is TRBJ1-1 and V is TRBV18, with 9 bases matching TRBD1. Losses at the gene ends were 2 bases for V and 7 bases for J; bases not matched to a gene: 2. Germline V gene lookup returns CDR1 KGHSH and CDR2 LQKENI. The CDR3 is made up of 13 amino acids. The CDR3 DNA reads TGTGCCAGCTCACCAAGACAGGGGGATGAAGCTTTCTTT. This sequence encodes CASSPRQGDEAFF.

The chain recombines TRBV19 with TRBJ2-2; D perhaps matches TRBD2 (5 bases). Germline V CDR1 and CDR2: LNHDA, SQIVND (reference sequence). V lost 4 bases and J lost 0, with 9 bases in between. CDR3 length: 15 residues. The CDR3 DNA reads as TGTGCCAGTAGTAGGACTGCAACGAACACCGGGGAGCTGTTTTTT. Protein: CASSRTATNTGELFF.

A single count supports this clonotype. With a much larger clone just one base away, this may be a read error. The chain combines TRBV15 with TRBJ1-2; D may be TRBD1 (6 bases). This CDR3 is 13 amino acids long. The germline gives CDR1 LNHNV, CDR2 YYDKDF (reference sequence). In DNA form, the CDR3 reads TGTGCCACCAGCACAGGGGCCCGCTATGGCTACGCCTTC. This gives the protein CATSTGARYGYAF. The full variable domain, rest sourced from reference TRBV15 and TRBJ1-2, is DAMVIQNPRYQVTQFGKPVTLSCSQTLNHNVMYWYQQKSSQAPKLLFHYYDKDFNNEADTPDNFQSRRPNTSFCFLDIRSPGLGDTAMYLCATSTGARYGYAFGSGTRLTVV.

This sequence joins TRBV7-9 and TRBJ1-5; no reliable D call. The ends were cut back, 5 bases at V and 2 bases at J, with 10 bases in the middle. Germline CDR1 and CDR2: SEHNR and FQNEAQ (reference sequence). This CDR3 has 14 amino acids. The CDR3 is CASSQFGGNQPQHF. The CDR3 DNA reads as TGTGCCAGCAGCCAATTTGGTGGCAATCAGCCCCAGCATTTT.

The chain is built from TRBV5-1 and TRBJ1-1, with TRBD1 as a possible D gene (6 bases). CDR3 size: 16 residues. Trimming shortened V by 0 bases and J by 3 bases, and 15 bases separated the two germline ends. Germline CDR1 SGHRS, CDR2 YFSETQ. CDR3 DNA sequence: TGCGCCAGCAGCTTGGTCCCCAGGGGCATGGACACTGAAGCTTTCTTT. This sequence encodes CASSLVPRGMDTEAFF.

This clonotype was seen a few times. V and J are TRBV15 and TRBJ2-7, with D possibly being TRBD2 (6 bases). Trimming shortened V by 0 bases and J by 2 bases, and 11 bases separated the two germline ends. Germline V gives CDR1 LNHNV, CDR2 YYDKDF (reference sequence). CDR3 length: 15 amino acids. CDR3 nucleotides: TGTGCCACCAGCAGAGAACTAGCTGAGACCTACGAGCAGTACGTC. Translated: CATSRELAETYEQYV.

This clonotype was observed a handful of times. This sequence joins TRBV11-2 and TRBJ1-1; D uncertain. The V and J ends lost 2 bases and 6 bases respectively, with 16 bases between them. CDR1 and CDR2 from the germline V gene are SGHAT and FQNNGV. There are 15 residues in the CDR3. The CDR3 sequence is CASSLYLAFGAEAFF. CDR3 bases: TGTGCCAGCAGCTTATATCTTGCTTTTGGGGCTGAAGCTTTCTTT.

This clonotype appeared many times. The V call is TRBV6-1, the J call TRBJ1-6; 7 bases map to TRBD1. This CDR3 is 17 amino acids long. Germline-derived CDR1 and CDR2 are MNHNS and SASEGT. Unmatched junction bases numbered 13, after V lost 5 bases and J lost 6 bases. The CDR3 is CASSTPRTGWGNSPLHF. The CDR3 nucleotides read TGTGCCAGCAGTACGCCGCGGACAGGATGGGGTAATTCACCCCTCCACTTT.

This clonotype appeared many times. This chain connects TRBV12-3 or TRBV12-4 to TRBJ2-6, with 12 bases aligning to TRBD1. This CDR3 has 17 residues. V trimming: 6 bases; J trimming: 2 bases; junction bases outside the gene matches: 5. The CDR3 is CASRKGQGAPGANVLTF. The DNA of the CDR3 is TGTGCCAGCAGAAAGGGACAGGGGGCGCCTGGGGCCAACGTCCTGACTTTC.

V is TRBV7-4 and J is TRBJ2-7, with D possibly matching TRBD1 (5 bases). Trimming removed 5 bases at V and 7 bases at J, with 18 bases between. The CDR3 sequence is 14 residues long. In germline, CDR1 is SGHVT, CDR2 SQSDAQ. The CDR3 bases are TGTGCCAGCAGCCAACCCCGACAGATCGATGAGCAGTACTTC. It specifies CASSQPRQIDEQYF.

This chain joins TRBV18 and TRBJ2-2, with D possibly matching TRBD2 (6 bases). Germline CDR1 reads KGHSH; CDR2 reads LQKENI. The CDR3 length is 17 residues. The V and J ends lost 3 bases and 4 bases respectively, with 18 bases between them. The CDR3 bases are TGTGCCAGCTCACCCTGGGACTCGACGAGCGGCACCGGGGAGCTGTTTTTT. It is translated as CASSPWDSTSGTGELFF.